This T cell receptor beta chain was sequenced during a study of T cell responses to AZD1222 COVID-19 vaccine. Study results and caveats: Repertoires were obtained solely post-peak T cell response. Among the donors, most were white British and more were female, and clonal diversity was possibly underestimated. Researchers report vaccine-associated CD4 TCRs spanning spike, with dominance at 160-218 and 743-854. The study found Spike-specific TCR breadth and depth rose after two AZD1222 doses.

Note on this clone: The antigen is undetermined.

Measured with immunoSEQ multiplex PCR; TCRdb has only the in-frame clones, and not every one. The table has 95,000 to 150,000 clones, about 88% seen once. V was clipped by 3 bases and J by 4 bases; unmatched bases: 6. CDR3 length equals 15 residues. Germline values: CDR1 MDHEN, CDR2 SYDVKM. The chain combines TRBV28 with TRBJ2-7, with TRBD2 identical over 10 bases. This receptor was taken from an adult in good health. Sequencing used peripheral blood, obtained on day 0 of AZD1222 vaccination. The DNA for the CDR3 is TGTGCCAGCAGTTTGGCTAGCGGGAGACGTTACGAGCAGTACTTC. It is translated as CASSLASGRRYEQYF.